Listed here are 32 T cell receptor beta chains from one sample, sequenced in a study of human T cells and chemical hapten exposure (dated by TCRdb to the early 2020s). The method behind the library was RACE. The sample was run on a NextSeq 500. TCRdb reprocessing: public reads trimmed at Q25 with fastp, clones called with MiXCR, in-frame beta chains kept. Entries that share a CDR3 protein sequence are merged under the most common genes and DNA. Present in this sample are approximately 69,000 distinct CDR3 sequences, about 9.3% of which were seen just once. The ten largest clonotypes hold around 6.8% of the sample. Taken with the paper, the label for time point translates to: patch test 2, 6 weeks after DPC sensitization. In light of the paper, this sample's treatment or condition label describes: therapeutic diphenylcyclopropenone sensitization with weekly scalp DPC. The material was whole blood, obtained in connection with sensitization to the hapten diphenylcyclopropenone (DPC). The receptors were sampled from a woman aged 45-65 years with alopecia areata. Some clones in this sample may be carry-over from other donors' samples.

The gene calls are TRBV7-2 and TRBJ2-5; D perhaps matches TRBD2 (6 bases). This CDR3 has 13 residues. V was cut by 6 bases and J by 4 bases, with 12 bases left in between. CDR1 and CDR2 (germline): SGHTA, FQGNSA. This chain's CDR3 is CASSWGVGETQYF. In DNA form, the CDR3 reads TGTGCCAGCAGTTGGGGGGTGGGAGAGACCCAGTACTTC.

This clonotype occurred many times. The gene calls are TRBV19 and TRBJ1-1, with D uncertain. Trimming took off 3 bases at V and 1 base at J, with 9 bases between the two ends. The CDR3 contains 14 residues. Germline V gives CDR1 LNHDA, CDR2 SQIVND (reference sequence). CDR3 nucleotides: TGTGCCAGTAGTATGATCCTGGCGAACACTGAAGCTTTCTTT. This translates into CASSMILANTEAFF.

In its sample, this clonotype was seen many times. The chain has TRBV18 and TRBJ1-1; D remains ambiguous. Germline CDR1 is KGHSH and CDR2 is LQKENI. The CDR3 contains 15 residues. V dropped 5 bases and J dropped 2 bases, with 15 bases sitting between them. The CDR3 bases are TGTGCCAGCTCATTGGAGCTACGTAGCAACACTGAAGCTTTCTTT. Translation: CASSLELRSNTEAFF. Full variable domain (rest looked up from reference TRBV18 and TRBJ1-1): NAGVMQNPRHLVRRRGQEARLRCSPMKGHSHVYWYRQLPEEGLKFMVYLQKENIIDESGMPKERFSAEFPKEGPSILRIQQVVRGDSAAYFCASSLELRSNTEAFFGQGTRLTVV.

This clonotype was seen more than once but under ten times. This chain connects TRBV12-3 or TRBV12-4 to TRBJ2-2; tentative D call: TRBD2 (5 bases). CDR3 size: 18 residues. Trimming cost V 1 base and J 3 bases, with 18 bases left between them. CDR3 sequence (DNA): TGTGCCAGCAGTTTAGGCGGTAGACTAAGACCAGACACCGGGGAGCTGTTTTTT. This codes for CASSLGGRLRPDTGELFF.

Worth noting for this clonotype: Germline and junction disagree at one end, which may indicate a read error. The gene calls are TRBV9 and TRBJ1-1; no definite D call. CDR3 length: 13 residues. Germline assignment: CDR1 SGDLS and CDR2 YYNGEE. The CDR3 loop reads CASKGTENTEAFF. Here the CDR3 DNA reads TGTGCTAGCAAGGGAACCGAGAACACTGAAGCTTTCTTT. Together with reference TRBV9 and TRBJ1-1, the CDR3 gives the full variable domain: DSGVTQTPKHLITATGQRVTLRCSPRSGDLSVYWYQQSLDQGLQFLIQYYNGEERAKGNILERFSAQQFPDLHSELNLSSLELGDSALYFCASKGTENTEAFFGQGTRLTVV.

This clonotype was detected ten times or more. The chain links TRBV9 to TRBJ2-3; 8 positions match TRBD1. The CDR3 spans 17 residues. Trimming at V came to 1 base and at J to 3 bases, leaving 10 bases not matched to a gene. The germline V gene has CDR1 SGDLS and CDR2 YYNGEE. Written as DNA, the CDR3 is TGTGCCAGCAGCGTATTTAGCAGGGGGCTGAGGACAGATACGCAGTATTTT. It is translated as CASSVFSRGLRTDTQYF. Full variable domain (outside the CDR3, taken from reference TRBV9 and TRBJ2-3): DSGVTQTPKHLITATGQRVTLRCSPRSGDLSVYWYQQSLDQGLQFLIQYYNGEERAKGNILERFSAQQFPDLHSELNLSSLELGDSALYFCASSVFSRGLRTDTQYFGPGTRLTVL.

This clonotype was detected many times. The CDR3 region is CSVEMGRGGTEAFF. In DNA, the CDR3 is TGCAGCGTTGAAATGGGCAGGGGAGGCACTGAAGCTTTCTTT. The chain employs TRBV29-1 and TRBJ1-1, with a tentative D call TRBD1 (6 bases). Germline assignment: CDR1 SQVTM and CDR2 ANQGSEA. Trimming removed 2 bases from V and 4 bases from J, with 14 bases in between. There are 14 residues in the CDR3. The full variable domain, with the rest looked up from reference TRBV29-1 and TRBJ1-1, is SAVISQKPSRDICQRGTSLTIQCQVDSQVTMMFWYRQQPGQSLTLIATANQGSEATYESGFVIDKFPISRPNLTFSTLTVSNMSPEDSSIYLCSVEMGRGGTEAFFGQGTRLTVV.

This clonotype has just a few counts. The chain couples TRBV29-1 to TRBJ1-1, with D uncertain. Germline V gene lookup returns CDR1 SQVTM and CDR2 ANQGSEA. V dropped 6 bases and J dropped 3 bases, with 8 bases sitting between them. The CDR3 is made up of 11 amino acids. CDR3 sequence reads: CSVPTYTEAFF. The CDR3 bases are TGCAGCGTGCCGACCTACACTGAAGCTTTCTTT.

This clonotype was seen many times. The chain joins TRBV7-2 to TRBJ2-3; a weak D match, TRBD2 (6 bases). The CDR3 is 13 amino acids. The ends were cut back, 4 bases at V and 6 bases at J, with 11 bases in the middle. Germline V CDR1 and CDR2: SGHTA, FQGNSA. DNA for the CDR3: TGTGCCAGCAGCTCTGCTAGCGCCGATACGCAGTATTTT. This codes for CASSSASADTQYF.

This clonotype came up many times. The chain has TRBV19 and TRBJ2-7; 9 bases fit TRBD2. The CDR3 sequence is 15 residues long. Germline lookup yields CDR1 LNHDA and CDR2 SQIVND (reference sequence). J was trimmed by 7 bases and V by 6 bases; bases with no gene match: 13. Here the CDR3 DNA reads TGTGCCAGTAGCCACTTAGCGGGAGCATCGGGAGAGCAGTACTTC. This gives the protein CASSHLAGASGEQYF.

This clonotype came up many times. V usage is TRBV5-6 and J usage is TRBJ2-7; D may be TRBD1 (6 bases). Deletions cut 2 bases from V and 1 base from J, with 13 bases between. The CDR3 totals 15 residues. Germline-derived CDR1 and CDR2 are SGHDT and YYEEEE. The CDR3 nucleotides are TGTGCCAGCAGCTTAGGGACACTACAATCCTACGAGCAGTACTTC. It yields the protein CASSLGTLQSYEQYF. Using reference TRBV5-6 and TRBJ2-7 for the parts outside the CDR3, the full variable domain is DAGVTQSPTHLIKTRGQQVTLRCSPKSGHDTVSWYQQALGQGPQFIFQYYEEEERQRGNFPDRFSGHQFPNYSSELNVNALLLGDSALYLCASSLGTLQSYEQYFGPGTRLTVT.

This rearrangement joins TRBV19 to TRBJ2-3, with 11 bases lining up with TRBD2. The germline gives CDR1 LNHDA, CDR2 SQIVND (reference sequence). There are 16 residues in the CDR3. V shed 3 bases and J 5 bases; nucleotides not matched to a gene: 7. The CDR3 here is CASSIRTGLAGDTQYF. Here the CDR3 DNA reads TGTGCCAGTAGTATTAGAACCGGACTAGCGGGAGATACGCAGTATTTT.

The table lists this clonotype with many counts. CDR3 loop: CTSSPKMAQAFF. The DNA for the CDR3 is TGCACCAGCAGCCCAAAAATGGCCCAAGCTTTCTTT. This chain links TRBV1 with TRBJ1-1. TRBV1 is a known pseudogene. The CDR3 runs to 12 residues.

This clonotype was observed a few times. The chain employs TRBV7-9 and TRBJ2-7; 8 bases map to TRBD1. The CDR3 sequence is 15 residues long. Germline CDR1 reads SEHNR; CDR2 reads FQNEAQ (reference sequence). The V segment lost 1 base and the J segment 3 bases; nucleotides outside the gene matches: 5. As DNA, the CDR3 is TGTGCCAGCAGCTTAGTCCCAGGGGGCTACTACGAGCAGTACTTC. Residues: CASSLVPGGYYEQYF.

The chain couples TRBV7-2 to TRBJ1-1; D is ambiguous. CDR3 size: 12 residues. Deletions cut 4 bases from V and 5 bases from J, with 8 bases between. Germline values: CDR1 SGHTA, CDR2 FQGNSA. The CDR3 protein is CASSYGWTEAFF. The CDR3 region has the DNA TGTGCCAGCAGCTACGGTTGGACTGAAGCTTTCTTT.

This clonotype was counted a few times. For the CDR3, the DNA is TGTGCCAGCTCACCTGACGGGTCTCGGCGCGGGGTGTACTTC. As protein: CASSPDGSRRGVYF. This chain links TRBV18 with TRBJ2-7; D is perhaps TRBD2 (6 bases). The germline V and J ends were trimmed by 3 bases and 12 bases, with 21 bases remaining between them. Germline-derived CDR1 and CDR2 are KGHSH and LQKENI. This CDR3 has 14 amino acids.

This clonotype occurred many times. Germline is not matched at one junction end, which may reflect a read error. The rearrangement joins TRBV2 to TRBJ2-4; perhaps TRBD2 as D (6 bases). CDR1 is SNHLY, CDR2 FYNNEI, per germline. The CDR3 spans 13 residues. The CDR3 DNA reads TGTGCCAGCAGCATAGACGCGACGGGCCTCGGGAGTTTC. Amino acid sequence: CASSIDATGLGSF. Together with reference TRBV2 and TRBJ2-4, the CDR3 gives the full variable domain: EPEVTQTPSHQVTQMGQEVILRCVPISNHLYFYWYRQILGQKVEFLVSFYNNEISEKSEIFDDQFSVERPDGSNFTLKIRSTKLEDSAMYFCASSIDATGLGSFGAGTRLSVL.

This clonotype was recorded a few times. CDR3 protein: CASIKRAGPGNEQFF. The CDR3 DNA reads as TGTGCCAGCATTAAGCGGGCGGGACCGGGCAATGAGCAGTTCTTC. This sequence joins TRBV6-5 and TRBJ2-1; D may be TRBD2 (6 bases). V was shortened by 7 bases and J by 6 bases, with 19 bases between the two germline ends. The CDR3 totals 15 residues. CDR1 MNHEY and CDR2 SVGAGI come from the germline V gene.

This clonotype was seen many times. The rearrangement uses TRBV19 and TRBJ2-1; 9 bases are a match to TRBD2. Trimming removed 5 bases from V and 3 bases from J; junction bases left unmatched: 2. In germline, CDR1 is LNHDA, CDR2 SQIVND (reference sequence). The CDR3 consists of 14 residues. This CDR3 is CASSRLADYNEQFF. The CDR3, as DNA: TGTGCCAGTAGTCGACTAGCGGACTACAATGAGCAGTTCTTC.

In this sample, this clonotype turned up many times. The chain recombines TRBV7-2 with TRBJ2-1; 7 nucleotides align to TRBD2. V lost 2 bases and J lost 7; bases outside the gene matches: 2. The CDR3 contains 13 residues. Germline V CDR1 and CDR2: SGHTA, FQGNSA. The CDR3 region is CASSLLAVNEQFF. CDR3 DNA: TGTGCCAGCAGCTTACTAGCGGTTAATGAGCAGTTCTTC.

This clonotype was detected ten times or more. V is TRBV11-2 and J is TRBJ2-1, with 8 bases matching TRBD2. The V gene end was trimmed by 5 bases and the J gene end by 0 bases; junction bases not matched to a gene: 9. Germline V lookup: CDR1 SGHAT, CDR2 FQNNGV. The CDR3 runs 17 residues. The CDR3 is CASSPTGGFSSYNEQFF. CDR3 DNA sequence: TGTGCCAGCAGCCCTACGGGAGGGTTCTCCTCCTACAATGAGCAGTTCTTC.

This clonotype was recorded at least ten times. The V gene is TRBV3-1, the J gene TRBJ1-1; 7 bases align to TRBD1. This CDR3 is built from 14 residues. Trimming took 4 bases from V and 2 from J; bases not matched to a gene: 4. Looked up from germline, CDR1 is LGHDT and CDR2 is YNNKEL (reference sequence). This chain's CDR3 is CASSPGQSNTEAFF. In nucleotides, the CDR3 is TGTGCCAGCAGCCCGGGACAGTCAAACACTGAAGCTTTCTTT.

This clonotype appeared a few times. The gene calls are TRBV19 and TRBJ1-5; D is unresolved. CDR1 is LNHDA, CDR2 SQIVND, per germline (reference sequence). The CDR3 covers 14 residues. V was shortened by 4 bases and J by 2 bases, with 9 bases between the two germline ends. CDR3 in amino acids: CASSTDLGNQPQHF. CDR3 coding DNA: TGTGCCAGTAGTACGGACCTAGGCAATCAGCCCCAGCATTTT.

The chain recombines TRBV27 with TRBJ2-3; D gene uncertain. V was pared by 6 bases and J by 4 bases, with 17 bases between. The CDR3 extends over 15 amino acids. Per germline, CDR1 MNHEY and CDR2 SMNVEV (reference sequence). DNA for the CDR3: TGTGCCAGCAGGGAGCAGAGCCGCTGGCCAGATACGCAGTATTTT. Translating gives CASREQSRWPDTQYF.

On this clonotype itself: At one of its ends the junction is not consistent with the germline gene, which may arise from a read error. V usage is TRBV7-9 and J usage is TRBJ2-7; D is possibly TRBD1 (6 bases). Germline assignment: CDR1 SEHNR and CDR2 FQNEAQ (reference sequence). The CDR3 length is 16 residues. The CDR3 protein is CTSSLIRRQVIYEQYF. The CDR3 DNA is TGTACCAGCAGCTTAATCAGGAGACAGGTTATTTACGAGCAGTACTTC.

There are many counts of this clonotype. The chain has TRBV20-1 and TRBJ2-5, with D hard to call. V lost 6 bases, J lost 3 bases, and 8 bases lay in between. The V gene's germline CDR1 is DFQATT and CDR2 SNEGSKA (reference sequence). This CDR3 is 11 amino acids long. The CDR3: CSALREETQYF. The CDR3 nucleotides are TGCAGTGCATTGAGAGAAGAGACCCAGTACTTC.

This clonotype showed up just a few times. The chain links TRBV7-9 to TRBJ2-4; TRBD1 agrees at 10 bases. The germline V gene has CDR1 SEHNR and CDR2 FQNEAQ (reference sequence). This CDR3 contains 15 residues. J was trimmed by 3 bases and V by 4 bases; bases with no gene match: 3. The CDR3 region is CASSSDRGDKNIQYF. CDR3 nucleotide sequence: TGTGCCAGCAGCTCGGACAGGGGGGACAAAAACATTCAGTACTTC.

Written as DNA, the CDR3 is TGCGCCAGCAGCCGTCGGAATCGGCGGGAGGGCACAGATACGCAGTATTTT. It codes for CASSRRNRREGTDTQYF. The chain uses TRBV5-1 and TRBJ2-3; 8 nucleotides align to TRBD2. This CDR3 comprises 17 residues. V gave up 4 bases and J gave up 1 base; unmatched junction bases: 11. Germline V lookup: CDR1 SGHRS, CDR2 YFSETQ.

This clonotype was observed many times. The V call is TRBV7-3, the J call TRBJ2-1; a weak D match, TRBD2 (5 bases). The CDR3 totals 15 residues. Trimming shortened V by 8 bases and J by 10 bases, and 24 bases separated the two germline ends. Germline-derived CDR1 and CDR2 are SGHTA and FQGTGA. The CDR3 DNA follows: TGTGCCAGCTCTGAGACCGGTGGGAGATCAGAGGAGCAGTTCTTC. This encodes CASSETGGRSEEQFF.

The chain has TRBV6-6 and TRBJ2-3, with 11 bases lining up with TRBD2. The J segment lost 0 bases and the V segment lost 6 bases, leaving 5 bases of the junction unmatched. CDR1 is MNHNY and CDR2 is SVGAGI in the germline V gene (reference sequence). The CDR3 is made up of 16 amino acids. CDR3 sequence reads: CASRTRTSGSTDTQYF. The DNA for the CDR3 is TGTGCCAGCAGAACCAGGACTAGCGGGAGCACAGATACGCAGTATTTT.

This clonotype was picked up many times. This chain joins TRBV5-1 and TRBJ1-3, with D hard to call. V was clipped by 3 bases and J by 0 bases, with 13 bases between them. CDR1 and CDR2 (germline): SGHRS, YFSETQ. The CDR3 is 16 residues long. The CDR3 sequence: CASSWEPTISGNTIYF. CDR3 nucleotides: TGCGCCAGCAGCTGGGAACCGACAATCTCTGGAAACACCATATATTTT.

This clonotype has at least ten counts. The chain combines TRBV19 with TRBJ2-3; no clear D gene. This CDR3 region has 14 residues. V lost 4 bases and J 3 bases, leaving 11 bases between the germline ends. Germline V gene data show CDR1 as LNHDA and CDR2 as SQIVND (reference sequence). The CDR3 here is CASSTGPETDTQYF. CDR3 DNA: TGTGCCAGTAGTACCGGACCCGAAACAGATACGCAGTATTTT. Combining the CDR3 with reference TRBV19 and TRBJ2-3 gives the whole variable domain DGGITQSPKYLFRKEGQNVTLSCEQNLNHDAMYWYRQDPGQGLRLIYYSQIVNDFQKGDIAEGYSVSREKKESFPLTVTSAQKNPTAFYLCASSTGPETDTQYFGPGTRLTVL.